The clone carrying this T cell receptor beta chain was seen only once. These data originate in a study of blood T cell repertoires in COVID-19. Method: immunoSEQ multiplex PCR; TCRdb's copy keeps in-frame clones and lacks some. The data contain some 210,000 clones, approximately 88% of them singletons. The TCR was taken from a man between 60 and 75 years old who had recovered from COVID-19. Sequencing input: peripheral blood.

The CDR3 sequence is CASSSRGQGVNEQYF. CDR3 DNA: TGTGCCAGCAGCTCAAGGGGACAGGGGGTCAACGAGCAGTACTTC. The rearrangement uses TRBV7-2 and TRBJ2-7, with TRBD1 identical over 11 bases. V dropped 4 bases and J dropped 5; count of bases not matched to a gene: 7. The CDR3 has 15 amino acids. CDR1 is SGHTA and CDR2 is FQGNSA in the germline V gene.